What follows is one T cell receptor (beta chain) and its context. No antigen is known for it. The repertoire was sequenced with immunoSEQ multiplex PCR; TCRdb's copy has only in-frame clones and lacks some. The sample consists of about 680,000 clones, approximately 88% of them appearing once. The treatment is: 15 to 20 received Ad26.COV2.S at low or high dose, single or two shots; roughly five received placebo; per-sample allocation not given. Sampling was performed 63 days after the first vaccine or placebo injection. Deletions cut 2 bases from V and 7 bases from J, with 17 bases between. Germline CDR1 and CDR2: LGHNT and FRNRAP. The CDR3 sequence is 16 residues long. The sample originates from a study of Ad26.COV2.S vaccination and SARS-CoV-2 variants. Study-level findings and limits: After vaccination, reports described spike-specific CD8+ and CD4+ T cell responses as showing substantial breadth.

This chain connects TRBV12-5 to TRBJ2-2; D gene ambiguous. Sequenced here: peripheral blood, sampled in a trial of Ad26.COV2.S vaccine versus placebo. The receptor comes from a person between 18 and 65 years old who received the Ad26.COV2.S COVID-19 vaccine or a placebo. The CDR3 protein is CASGLSRARTHGELFF. The CDR3 DNA reads TGTGCTAGTGGTTTGTCAAGGGCCAGGACCCACGGGGAGCTGTTTTTT.